This TCR beta chain was profiled in a study of memory CD4+ T cells and cytomegalovirus serostatus. The sort gate was single viable CD3+CD4+CD8-CD45RO+ cells for memory CD4+ T cells. V was cut by 4 bases and J by 0 bases, with 11 bases left in between. Germline CDR1 and CDR2: LNHNV and YYDKDF (reference sequence). The CDR3 is made up of 15 amino acids. Clones were read by immunoSEQ multiplex PCR, and TCRdb kept only the in-frame ones, dropping some. The sample includes some 60,000 clones, 70% to 75% seen only once; the top ten take 2.6%. The specimen sequenced was memory CD4+ T cells from blood. The chain has TRBV15 and TRBJ2-3; D is uncertain. This receptor was taken from an adult in good health and CMV-seropositive. In DNA form, the CDR3 reads TGTGCCACCAGCAAGGGCGGCTCTAGCACAGATACGCAGTATTTT. This codes for CATSKGGSSTDTQYF.